Below, 27 T cell receptor beta chains from the same sample are listed, as sequenced in a study of T cell repertoires in cytomegalovirus infection. One entry per CDR3 protein, called by TCRdb with MiXCR from the reads. There are 150,000 to 200,000 distinct CDR3 sequences in the sample; approximately 19% occur only once, and around 3.1% lies in the top ten. The specimen sequenced was PBMCs. Receptor source: a human donor in good health (CMV status not recorded). Some clones in this sample may be carry-over from other donors' samples.

This clonotype was recorded only once. A read error may be the cause here, since a much bigger clone is one base away. This sequence joins TRBV7-2 and TRBJ2-3; no clear D. Germline V gene sequence: CDR1 SGHTA, CDR2 FQGNSA. CDR3 length equals 17 residues. The CDR3 is CDSSLEFLARSADTQYF. CDR3 sequence (DNA): TGTGACAGCAGCTTAGAGTTTTTGGCTAGGTCTGCAGATACGCAGTATTTT. Together with reference TRBV7-2 and TRBJ2-3, the CDR3 gives the full variable domain: GAGVSQSPSNKVTEKGKDVELRCDPISGHTALYWYRQSLGQGLEFLIYFQGNSAPDKSGLPSDRFSAERTGGSVSTLTIQRTQQEDSAVYLCDSSLEFLARSADTQYFGPGTRLTVL.

V gene TRBV11-3 combines with J gene TRBJ2-2; 8 positions agree with TRBD2. The J segment lost 1 base and the V segment lost 6 bases, leaving 1 base of the junction unmatched. The germline gives CDR1 SGHNT, CDR2 YENEEA. CDR3 length equals 14 residues. CDR3 coding DNA: TGTGCCAGCAGAGGGACTAGGAACACCGGGGAGCTGTTTTTT. Protein product: CASRGTRNTGELFF.

On this clonotype itself: Germline and junction disagree at one end, which may indicate a read error. This chain links TRBV20-1 with TRBJ2-5, with D tentatively TRBD2 (6 bases). This CDR3 contains 15 residues. The V gene's germline CDR1 is DFQATT and CDR2 SNEGSKA (reference sequence). CDR3: CSARMGLPETETQYF. DNA of the CDR3: TGCAGTGCTAGGATGGGACTCCCCGAGACAGAGACACAGTACTTC.

The genes are TRBV6-5 and TRBJ2-7, with 8 nucleotides matching TRBD1. The CDR3 spans 14 residues. Germline assignment: CDR1 MNHEY and CDR2 SVGAGI. V gave up 4 bases and J gave up 3 bases; unmatched junction bases: 5. This CDR3 is CASSLGQEDYEQYF. CDR3 sequence (DNA): TGTGCCAGCAGTTTGGGACAGGAGGACTACGAGCAGTACTTC.

J is TRBJ2-7 and V is TRBV4-3, with D unclear. The ends were cut back, 0 bases at V and 2 bases at J, with 8 bases in the middle. The length of the CDR3 is 14 residues. The germline V gene has CDR1 LGHNA and CDR2 YSLEER. As DNA, the CDR3 is TGCGCCAGCAGCCAAGATCAGGCAACCTACGAGCAGTACTTC. Encoded protein: CASSQDQATYEQYF.

This clonotype showed up just a few times. The chain recombines TRBV28 with TRBJ2-5; 12 bases match TRBD2. Trimming at V came to 9 bases and at J to 6 bases, leaving 2 bases not matched to a gene. The CDR3 spans 12 residues. The V gene's germline CDR1 is MDHEN and CDR2 SYDVKM. The CDR3 loop reads CASTSGRKTQYF. Written as DNA, the CDR3 is TGTGCCAGTACTAGCGGGAGGAAGACCCAGTACTTC.

This clonotype has a count of ten or more. V and J are TRBV6-5 and TRBJ1-1, with D possibly being TRBD1 (5 bases). The germline V gene has CDR1 MNHEY and CDR2 SVGAGI. The length of the CDR3 is 15 residues. The V end lost 5 bases, the J end lost 4 bases, and 17 bases lay between the germline ends. The CDR3 nucleotides are TGTGCCAGCAGTCGCGGGAATTGGGGGAGCACTGAAGCTTTCTTT. Amino acids: CASSRGNWGSTEAFF.

The J gene is TRBJ2-3, the V gene TRBV4-1; 11 positions match TRBD2. J was trimmed by 4 bases and V by 2 bases; bases with no gene match: 2. This CDR3 is built from 15 residues. The germline CDR1 and CDR2 sequences are MGHRA and YSYEKL. The CDR3 bases are TGCGCCAGCAGCCAAATAGCGGGGGGGCCAGATACGCAGTATTTT. Translating it yields CASSQIAGGPDTQYF.

This clonotype occurred many times. V and J are TRBV11-3 and TRBJ2-4; either TRBD1 or TRBD2 may supply D (5 bases each). Germline V lookup: CDR1 SGHNT, CDR2 YENEEA. The ends were cut back, 3 bases at V and 8 bases at J, with 14 bases in the middle. The CDR3 covers 14 residues. The chain's CDR3 is CASSFGAGNDIQYF. CDR3 in DNA: TGTGCCAGCAGCTTCGGGGCAGGGAACGACATTCAGTACTTC.

This clonotype was seen a few times. The chain carries TRBV15 and TRBJ2-1; maybe TRBD2 (7 bases). V was trimmed by 3 bases and J by 7 bases, leaving 16 bases between them. This CDR3 contains 15 residues. Germline-derived CDR1 and CDR2 are LNHNV and YYDKDF (reference sequence). The CDR3 nucleotides are TGTGCCACCAGCAGGGGGGGGCTCTCGCGGAATGAGCAGTTCTTC. It codes for CATSRGGLSRNEQFF. The full variable domain, in which reference TRBV15 and TRBJ2-1 provide the parts outside the CDR3, is DAMVIQNPRYQVTQFGKPVTLSCSQTLNHNVMYWYQQKSSQAPKLLFHYYDKDFNNEADTPDNFQSRRPNTSFCFLDIRSPGLGDTAMYLCATSRGGLSRNEQFFGPGTRLTVL.

The gene calls are TRBV6-5 and TRBJ1-2; D is unresolved. V shed 0 bases and J shed 0 bases, with 8 bases lying between them. From germline, CDR1 is MNHEY and CDR2 SVGAGI. This CDR3 is 15 amino acids long. The CDR3 sequence is CASSYSDVANYGYTF. The CDR3 region has the DNA TGTGCCAGCAGTTACTCCGATGTAGCTAACTATGGCTACACCTTC.

In its sample, this clonotype was seen many times. The V gene is TRBV12-3 or TRBV12-4, the J gene TRBJ2-1; TRBD2 is a possible D gene (6 bases). The CDR3 sequence is 15 residues long. Trimming shortened V by 6 bases and J by 7 bases, and 19 bases separated the two germline ends. The CDR3 reads CASRISGPPRNEQFF. Written as DNA, the CDR3 is TGTGCCAGCAGAATTAGCGGACCCCCGCGGAATGAGCAGTTCTTC.

V gene TRBV29-1 combines with J gene TRBJ2-3; D possibly matches TRBD1 or TRBD2 (5 bases each). The CDR3 totals 13 residues. The V gene lost 1 base and the J gene lost 6 bases, with 11 bases spanning the gap. The germline gives CDR1 SQVTM, CDR2 ANQGSEA. In DNA, the CDR3 is TGCAGCGTTGAAGGGGGGTCTGAGGATACGCAGTATTTT. Encoded protein: CSVEGGSEDTQYF.

The chain employs TRBV6-5 and TRBJ2-2, with 8 positions matching TRBD1. From germline, CDR1 is MNHEY and CDR2 SVGAGI. With V trimmed by 0 bases and J by 6 bases, 9 bases remained unmatched. The CDR3 length is 17 residues. The CDR3 DNA follows: TGTGCCAGCAGTTACTCAGACAGGGGAGGACGCGCCGGGGAGCTGTTTTTT. Protein: CASSYSDRGGRAGELFF.

The genes are TRBV2 and TRBJ2-5, with 11 bases lining up with TRBD2. The germline V gene encodes CDR1 SNHLY and CDR2 FYNNEI. This CDR3 has 15 residues. The ends lost 7 bases at V and 2 bases at J; junction bases unmatched: 6. Written as DNA, the CDR3 is TGTGCCAGCACGGCTAGCGGGAGGCGTCAAGAGACCCAGTACTTC. It specifies CASTASGRRQETQYF.

Many counts were recorded for this clonotype. The rearrangement links TRBV7-8 to TRBJ1-2, with D uncertain. Trimming stripped 8 bases from V and 3 bases from J, with 22 bases between. CDR3 length: 16 amino acids. Germline values: CDR1 SGHVS, CDR2 FQNEAQ. The CDR3 here is CASGPKMGGFHYGYTF. CDR3 DNA sequence: TGTGCCAGCGGGCCAAAGATGGGAGGGTTTCACTATGGCTACACCTTC. Looking up the rest from reference TRBV7-8 and TRBJ1-2 gives the full variable domain: GAGVSQSPRYKVAKRGQDVALRCDPISGHVSLFWYQQALGQGPEFLTYFQNEAQLDKSGLPSDRFFAERPEGSVSTLKIQRTQQEDSAVYLCASGPKMGGFHYGYTFGSGTRLTVV.

Note on this clonotype: A much larger clone differs from this one at a single base, so this may be a read error. The CDR3: CSSSLVTSGYNEQFF. The CDR3 DNA reads TGTTCCAGCAGCTTGGTGACTAGCGGCTACAATGAGCAGTTCTTC. The J gene is TRBJ2-1, the V gene TRBV7-6; 9 nucleotides agree with TRBD2. The CDR3 is made up of 15 amino acids. Germline CDR1 is SGHVS and CDR2 is FNYEAQ. The full variable domain, its missing parts supplied by reference TRBV7-6 and TRBJ2-1, is GAGVSQSPRYKVTKRGQDVALRCDPISGHVSLYWYRQALGQGPEFLTYFNYEAQQDKSGLPNDRFSAERPEGSISTLTIQRTEQRDSAMYRCSSSLVTSGYNEQFFGPGTRLTVL.

This clonotype was picked up a small number of times. The chain uses TRBV12-5 and TRBJ2-5; D is possibly TRBD2 (5 bases). V was cut by 6 bases and J by 0 bases, with 17 bases left in between. This CDR3 is built from 16 residues. Looked up from germline, CDR1 is LGHNT and CDR2 is FRNRAP. The CDR3 DNA reads as TGTGCTAGTGGACCAGGCAGGCGGGCCGACCAAGAGACCCAGTACTTC. Its translation is CASGPGRRADQETQYF.

The V call is TRBV20-1, the J call TRBJ2-4; D is perhaps TRBD2 (5 bases). Germline lookup yields CDR1 DFQATT and CDR2 SNEGSKA (reference sequence). This CDR3 contains 15 residues. With 2 bases removed from V and 0 bases from J, the gap between germline ends came to 11 bases. In nucleotides, the CDR3 is TGCAGTGCTAGATCCTACGGGATAGCCAAAAACATTCAGTACTTC. Translated: CSARSYGIAKNIQYF.

This chain connects TRBV6-6 to TRBJ1-1; D may be TRBD1 (5 bases). The V gene's germline CDR1 is MNHNY and CDR2 SVGAGI (reference sequence). Trimming pared 10 bases from V and 6 bases from J, leaving 30 bases between. The CDR3 spans 17 residues. For the CDR3, the DNA is TGTGCCACGTCTGTATTAACGACAGTTACACTGAGTGCTGAAGCTTTCTTT. Translated, it gives CATSVLTTVTLSAEAFF.

The rearrangement joins TRBV2 to TRBJ2-1; 7 positions agree with TRBD1. The junction had 7 bases not matched to a gene; V was cut back by 5 bases and J by 0 bases. The CDR3 contains 16 residues. Germline V CDR1 and CDR2: SNHLY, FYNNEI. The CDR3 DNA reads TGTGCCAGCAGTCCGCCGGGACAGAGCTCCTACAATGAGCAGTTCTTC. Protein product: CASSPPGQSSYNEQFF.

The DNA for the CDR3 is TGTGCCAGCAGAGCACAGACTAGCGGTGCCTACGAGCAGTACTTC. Translation gives CASRAQTSGAYEQYF. The chain couples TRBV2 to TRBJ2-7; 9 bases agree with TRBD2. With 6 bases clipped from V and 2 bases from J, the junction kept 8 bases outside the gene matches. The CDR3 consists of 15 residues. The germline gives CDR1 SNHLY, CDR2 FYNNEI. Together with reference TRBV2 and TRBJ2-7, the CDR3 gives the full variable domain: EPEVTQTPSHQVTQMGQEVILRCVPISNHLYFYWYRQILGQKVEFLVSFYNNEISEKSEIFDDQFSVERPDGSNFTLKIRSTKLEDSAMYFCASRAQTSGAYEQYFGPGTRLTVT.

This clonotype was counted at least ten times. The chain carries TRBV7-8 and TRBJ2-3; D remains ambiguous. Germline lookup yields CDR1 SGHVS and CDR2 FQNEAQ. The V end lost 1 base, the J end lost 2 bases, and 4 bases lay between the germline ends. CDR3 length equals 13 residues. Here the CDR3 DNA reads TGTGCCAGCAGCTTAGGGATCACAGATACGCAGTATTTT. Protein product: CASSLGITDTQYF. The full variable domain, completed using reference TRBV7-8 and TRBJ2-3, is GAGVSQSPRYKVAKRGQDVALRCDPISGHVSLFWYQQALGQGPEFLTYFQNEAQLDKSGLPSDRFFAERPEGSVSTLKIQRTQQEDSAVYLCASSLGITDTQYFGPGTRLTVL.

The V and J genes are TRBV5-5 and TRBJ1-5; D gene ambiguous. CDR1 and CDR2 from the germline V gene are SGHKS and YYEKEE (reference sequence). This CDR3 region has 13 residues. Trimming shortened V by 0 bases and J by 6 bases, and 7 bases separated the two germline ends. The CDR3 DNA follows: TGTGCCAGCAGCTTGGCGGCAGCTCAGCCCCAGCATTTT. This translates into CASSLAAAQPQHF. The variable domain in full, with the rest retrieved from reference TRBV5-5 and TRBJ1-5, is DAGVTQSPTHLIKTRGQQVTLRCSPISGHKSVSWYQQVLGQGPQFIFQYYEKEERGRGNFPDRFSARQFPNYSSELNVNALLLGDSALYLCASSLAAAQPQHFGDGTRLSIL.

Only a few counts were recorded for this clonotype. This chain uses TRBV5-5 with TRBJ2-1, with D perhaps assigned TRBD1 or TRBD2 (5 bases each). Trimming removed 3 bases at V and 3 bases at J, with 16 bases between. There are 16 residues in the CDR3. CDR1 and CDR2 (germline): SGHKS, YYEKEE (reference sequence). CDR3 in amino acids: CASSSPWGIGYNEQFF. CDR3 coding DNA: TGTGCCAGCAGCTCCCCTTGGGGGATAGGCTACAATGAGCAGTTCTTC. Using reference TRBV5-5 and TRBJ2-1 for the parts outside the CDR3, the full variable domain is DAGVTQSPTHLIKTRGQQVTLRCSPISGHKSVSWYQQVLGQGPQFIFQYYEKEERGRGNFPDRFSARQFPNYSSELNVNALLLGDSALYLCASSSPWGIGYNEQFFGPGTRLTVL.

The chain uses TRBV23-1 and TRBJ2-2; TRBD1 is a possible D gene (8 bases). TRBV23-1 is identified as an open reading frame with a role that is uncertain. Trimming took 0 bases from V and 1 from J, leaving 15 bases between them. The CDR3 has 18 residues. CDR3 loop: CASSQSGRGQVNTGELFF. CDR3 in DNA: TGCGCCAGCAGTCAATCGGGGAGGGGACAGGTGAACACCGGGGAGCTGTTTTTT.

This clonotype was seen a handful of times. This rearrangement joins TRBV7-9 to TRBJ1-6; 9 nucleotides match TRBD1. CDR1 and CDR2 (germline): SEHNR, FQNEAQ (reference sequence). After removal of 3 bases from V and 9 bases from J, the junction contained 9 bases not matched to a gene. This CDR3 contains 16 residues. The CDR3 nucleotides read TGTGCCAGCAGCTTGTTGCTGGGACAGGGAACTTCACCCCTCCACTTT. Its translation: CASSLLLGQGTSPLHF.